Described below is a single T cell receptor beta chain sequence and its context. Antigen specificity is unknown. 5'RACE template switching produced TCR cDNA carrying a universal primer site and UMIs. TCRdb called the 5' RACE reads again in MiXCR, with one record for every CDR3 protein. This table has about 320,000 distinct CDR3 sequences, around 13% appearing once. These data originate in a study of T cells after yellow fever vaccination. Notes on the study in general: FACS-sorted repertoires could harbor abundant contaminating bulk-population clonotypes.

Germline CDR1 reads LGHDT; CDR2 reads YNNKEL (reference sequence). Trimming took 8 bases from V and 3 from J; bases not matched to a gene: 8. This CDR3 has 14 amino acids. The gene calls are TRBV3-1 and TRBJ1-2; 8 nucleotides line up with TRBD1. The clonotype was recovered from a man aged 18 to 29 who received the YFV17D yellow fever vaccine. The sample was CD4+ T cells sorted from PBMCs, taken 15 days after the yellow fever booster vaccination. The CDR3 DNA reads as TGTGCCAGCGGACTGGGGACAGGCGACTATGGCTACACCTTC. This codes for CASGLGTGDYGYTF.